The 8 T cell receptor beta chains reported below all come from one sample, sequenced in a study of T cells after yellow fever vaccination. TCRdb reanalysed the 5' RACE reads using MiXCR and keeps one entry per CDR3 protein. This table holds about 350,000 distinct CDR3 sequences, 12% found once. The material sequenced was CD4+ T cells sorted from PBMCs, taken 15 days after the yellow fever booster vaccination. The receptors were sampled from a man between 18 and 35 years old who received the YFV17D yellow fever vaccine.

The CDR3 DNA follows: TGTGCCAGCAGCCATCCGGGACGGTCCACAGATACGCAGTATTTT. Encoded protein: CASSHPGRSTDTQYF. The V gene is TRBV3-1, the J gene TRBJ2-3; D possibly uses TRBD1 or TRBD2 (5 bases each). Germline CDR1 is LGHDT and CDR2 is YNNKEL (reference sequence). The CDR3 is made up of 15 amino acids. V lost 3 bases, J lost 2 bases, and 12 bases lay in between.

This clonotype was seen many times. The CDR3 DNA sequence: TGTGCCAGCAGTCGCAGGAGTACAGAGACCCAGTACTTC. Translating gives CASSRRSTETQYF. The V gene is TRBV12-3 or TRBV12-4, the J gene TRBJ2-5; D call uncertain. V dropped 5 bases and J dropped 4 bases, with 11 bases sitting between them. The CDR3 covers 13 residues.

This chain links TRBV12-3 or TRBV12-4 with TRBJ1-1; D is unclear. The CDR3 loop spans 12 amino acids. The V end was cut by 4 bases, the J end by 9 bases, with 12 bases between. CDR3 loop: CASSSTAAQAFF. CDR3 nucleotides: TGTGCCAGCAGTTCCACCGCCGCCCAAGCTTTCTTT.

In this sample, this clonotype turned up a few times. The CDR3 sequence: CASTPQTSSYEQYF. The CDR3 DNA follows: TGCGCCAGCACCCCCCAGACTAGCTCCTACGAGCAGTACTTC. The gene calls are TRBV5-1 and TRBJ2-7; D might be TRBD2 (6 bases). Trimming removed 6 bases at V and 0 bases at J, with 13 bases between. This CDR3 contains 14 residues. CDR1 and CDR2 (germline): SGHRS, YFSETQ.

This clonotype was observed at least ten times. V and J are TRBV30 and TRBJ1-2; 7 nucleotides align to TRBD1. Germline-derived CDR1 and CDR2 are GTSNPN and SVGIG (reference sequence). The CDR3 consists of 14 residues. Unmatched junction bases numbered 9, after V lost 2 bases and J lost 6 bases. The CDR3 loop reads CAWSRVRQGHGYTF. CDR3 in DNA: TGTGCCTGGAGTAGGGTTCGACAGGGCCATGGCTACACCTTC.

This clonotype was detected many times. This chain joins TRBV5-6 and TRBJ1-5; D gene ambiguous. Germline CDR1 SGHDT, CDR2 YYEEEE. V was cut by 2 bases and J by 5 bases, with 14 bases left in between. The CDR3 contains 15 residues. The CDR3 reads CASSFYFGPYQPQHF. DNA for the CDR3: TGTGCCAGCAGCTTCTACTTTGGGCCGTATCAGCCCCAGCATTTT.

This clonotype was detected only a few times. The chain recombines TRBV6-2 or TRBV6-3 with TRBJ2-7, with D possibly TRBD1 on 6 matching bases. V lost 5 bases and J lost 5, with 16 bases in between. The CDR3 sequence is 14 residues long. Germline-derived CDR1 and CDR2 are MNHEY and SVGEGT. The CDR3 nucleotides are TGTGCCAGCAGTGACTTTGGGGGCCAAGACGAGCAGTACTTC. Protein sequence: CASSDFGGQDEQYF.

In its sample, this clonotype was seen a few times. V and J are TRBV6-5 and TRBJ1-5; 10 bases fit TRBD1. V dropped 5 bases and J dropped 5; count of bases not matched to a gene: 3. The CDR3 extends over 14 amino acids. In germline, CDR1 is MNHEY, CDR2 SVGAGI. DNA for the CDR3: TGTGCCAGCAGTCGCGACAGGGGGCATCAGCCCCAGCATTTT. Amino acids: CASSRDRGHQPQHF.